The text below deals with one T cell receptor beta chain. The antigen this receptor binds is unknown. No per-base quality is available; no much larger clone lies one base away. CDR3 length: 13 amino acids, cysteine to phenylalanine. Just the 39-base CDR3 DNA is kept, in frame starting at base 1. A distance of 11 bases separates the germline ends of V and J, which lose 7 bases and 2 bases respectively. From a lookup of the germline V gene (reference sequence), CDR1 and CDR2 are LNHDA and SQIVND. Whole blood was collected in K2EDTA tubes by collaborating institutions according to the institutions' own protocols. Collaborator samples were shipped for TCRbeta analysis as frozen whole blood, isolated PBMCs, or DNA extracted from either sample type. This specimen belongs to a study of blood T cell repertoires in COVID-19 (dated by TCRdb to the early 2020s). Study-wide context: Samples covering the acute and convalescent phases of COVID-19 were provided by collaborators in the United States, Italy and Spain. The prospective study material was composed of cDNA or gDNA derived from T cells, B-cell-depleted T cells, or PBMCs. Deeply sampled blood TCRbeta repertoires from subjects exposed to, actively infected with, or recovered from COVID-19 were included in the dataset. The repertoires were made available in a free public database intended to serve as a resource for research on the immune response to SARS-CoV-2. Samples were obtained from the ongoing ImmuneRACE study (first 160 participants) and from about 1,300 subjects provided by 6 global collaborators. The sample metadata nearly always contained a de-identified subject ID, COVID-19 status, age in years and sex. Where available, HLA class I and class II types were obtained from metadata supplied by the sample provider rather than from assay-based typing. The study at large found these results: How much clinical and demographic metadata was included differed by source and by participant, and the metadata was provided uncurated.

TCRbeta CDR3 regions were amplified from genomic DNA by means of the immunoSEQ Assay, a bias-controlled multiplex PCR. The published analysis was carried out like this. Within the assay, amplification of reference gene primers was used to estimate how many nucleated cells each sample contained. To quantify the absolute abundance of each unique TCRbeta CDR3 rearrangement, sequence reads were collapsed and filtered. For each sample, productive Simpson clonality was calculated as the square root of Simpson's diversity index across productive rearrangements. What TCRdb holds here is the immuneACCESS table cut down to in-frame rearrangements. Part of the clones is not present; checked against another copy, under half of the missing clones reflect an unresolved V gene, and the others are unexplained. That table supplies the V and J calls and clone size; D and trimming were determined from the DNA. Recorded for this sample are under 150,000 clones; roughly 90% of them occurred a single time. 2.3% of the sample is held by the ten biggest clonotypes.

This TCR was sampled from a human donor in a cohort sampled during active COVID-19. The sequence is built from TRBV19 and TRBJ1-1; the D gene lacks a confident call. Sequenced: peripheral blood. The sequenced DNA: TGTGCCAGTAACGAGGGAGCTAACACTGAAGCTTTCTTT. It codes for CASNEGANTEAFF.